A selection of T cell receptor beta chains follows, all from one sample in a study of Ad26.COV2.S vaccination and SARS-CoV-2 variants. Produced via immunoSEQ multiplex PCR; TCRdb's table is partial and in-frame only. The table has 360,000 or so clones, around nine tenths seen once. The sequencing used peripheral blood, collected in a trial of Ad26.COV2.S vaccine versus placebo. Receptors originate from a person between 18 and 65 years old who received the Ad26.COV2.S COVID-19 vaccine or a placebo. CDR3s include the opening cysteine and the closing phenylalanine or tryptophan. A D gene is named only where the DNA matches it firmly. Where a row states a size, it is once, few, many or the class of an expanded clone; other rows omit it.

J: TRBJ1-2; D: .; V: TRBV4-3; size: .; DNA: TGCGCCAGCAGTCCAGGGGTGAACTATGGCTACACCTTC; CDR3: CASSPGVNYGYTF
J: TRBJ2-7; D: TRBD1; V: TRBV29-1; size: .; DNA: TGCAGCGTTGAGGGGGACAGCTACGAGCAGTACTTC; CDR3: CSVEGDSYEQYF
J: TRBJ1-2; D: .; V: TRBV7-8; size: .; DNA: TGTGCCAGCAGCTTAGGACGCCAAACAAGGGGTGGCTACACCTTC; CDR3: CASSLGRQTRGGYTF
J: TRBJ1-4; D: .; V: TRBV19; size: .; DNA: TGTGCCAGTAGTATAGGGGCCGGAACTAATGAAAAACTGTTTTTT; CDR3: CASSIGAGTNEKLFF
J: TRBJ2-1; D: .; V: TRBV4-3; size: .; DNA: TGCGCCAGCAGCCCCTCCCGGCTTACGTACAATGAGCAGTTCTTC; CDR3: CASSPSRLTYNEQFF
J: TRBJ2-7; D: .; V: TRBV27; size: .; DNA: TGTGCCAGCAGTTTATTCGGGGACACCGGCTACGAGCAGTACTTC; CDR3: CASSLFGDTGYEQYF
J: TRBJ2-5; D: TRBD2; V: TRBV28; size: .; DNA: TGTGCCACCAACTTAAGGGGTAGCGGGGGGGCTGGAGAGACCCAGTACTTC; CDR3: CATNLRGSGGAGETQYF
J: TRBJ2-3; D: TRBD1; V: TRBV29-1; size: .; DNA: TGCAGCGTTGACACGGGACAGGGGGTAATCACCACAGATACGCAGTATTTT; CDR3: CSVDTGQGVITTDTQYF
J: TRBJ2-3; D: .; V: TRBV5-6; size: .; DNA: TGTGCCAGCAGCTTCCAAACAGGAGATACGCAGTATTTT; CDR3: CASSFQTGDTQYF
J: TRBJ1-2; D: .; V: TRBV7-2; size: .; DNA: TGTGCCAGCAGCCCGGGAGGCAATCGGGGCTACACCTTC; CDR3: CASSPGGNRGYTF
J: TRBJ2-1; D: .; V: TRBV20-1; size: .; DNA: TGCAGTGCTAGTTCACGCCCCGGTGAGCAGTTCTTC; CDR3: CSASSRPGEQFF
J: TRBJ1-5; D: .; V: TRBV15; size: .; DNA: TGTGCCACCAGCAGAGTCGGGTATCAGCCCCAGCATTTT; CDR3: CATSRVGYQPQHF
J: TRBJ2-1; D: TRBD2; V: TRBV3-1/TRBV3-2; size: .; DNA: TGTGCCAGCAGCCAAGATCGGGGGGGCCTCTCCTACAATGAGCAGTTCTTC; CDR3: CASSQDRGGLSYNEQFF
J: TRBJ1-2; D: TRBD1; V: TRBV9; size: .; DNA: TGTGCCAGCAGCGCCCGGGACAGGGGTCTAGCTAGCTATGGCTACACCTTC; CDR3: CASSARDRGLASYGYTF
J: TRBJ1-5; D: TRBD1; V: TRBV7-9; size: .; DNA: TGTGCCAGCAGCTCAGGGGGAAATTTGAATCAGCCCCAGCATTTT; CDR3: CASSSGGNLNQPQHF
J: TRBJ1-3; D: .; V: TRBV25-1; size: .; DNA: TGTGCCAGCAGTGACGAGGGTTTCTCTGGAAACACCATATATTTT; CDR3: CASSDEGFSGNTIYF
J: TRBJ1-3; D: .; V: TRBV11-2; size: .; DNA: TGTGCCAGCAGTCGAAATTTTCCGTCTGGAAACACCATATATTTT; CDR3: CASSRNFPSGNTIYF
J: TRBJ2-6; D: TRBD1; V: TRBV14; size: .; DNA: TGTGCCAGCAGCCTGCAGGGGGCGCGGGGGGCCAACGTCCTGACTTTC; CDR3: CASSLQGARGANVLTF
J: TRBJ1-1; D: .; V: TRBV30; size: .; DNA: TGTGCCTGGAGAAGGCAGGTGAACACTGAAGCTTTCTTT; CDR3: CAWRRQVNTEAFF
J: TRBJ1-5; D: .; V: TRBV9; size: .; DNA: TGTGCCAGCAGCTCCCGCCCCGGACCCGATCAGCCCCAGCATTTT; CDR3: CASSSRPGPDQPQHF
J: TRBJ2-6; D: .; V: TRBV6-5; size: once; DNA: TGTGCCAGCAGCGCCACCTCTGGGGCCAACGTCCTGACTTTC; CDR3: CASSATSGANVLTF
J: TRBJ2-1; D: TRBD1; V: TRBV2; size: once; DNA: TGTGCCAGCAGAAGACAGGGCTACAATGAGCAGTTCTTC; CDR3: CASRRQGYNEQFF
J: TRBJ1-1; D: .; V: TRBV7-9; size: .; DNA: TGTGCCAGCAGTTCACAGGGGAACACTGAAGCTTTCTTT; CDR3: CASSSQGNTEAFF
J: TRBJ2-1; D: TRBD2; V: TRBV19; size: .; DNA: TGTGCCAGTAGTAGCGGGGGGGCTAATGAGCAGTTCTTC; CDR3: CASSSGGANEQFF
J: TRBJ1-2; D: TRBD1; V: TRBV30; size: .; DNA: TGTGCCTTCCGGGACAGGGTGGGCTACACCTTC; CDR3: CAFRDRVGYTF
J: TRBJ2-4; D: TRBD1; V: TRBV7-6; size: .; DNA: TGTGCCAGCAGCTTAGGGCAGGGGGCAGCCAAAAACATTCAGTACTTC; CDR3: CASSLGQGAAKNIQYF
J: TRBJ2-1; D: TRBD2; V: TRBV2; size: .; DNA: TGTGCCAGCAGAAGCGGGGGTACCTACAATGAGCAGTTCTTC; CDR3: CASRSGGTYNEQFF
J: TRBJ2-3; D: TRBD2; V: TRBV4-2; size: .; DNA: TGTGCCAGCAGCCAAGAGGGAGGGAGTAGCGGGGGAGTAAATACGCAGTATTTT; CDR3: CASSQEGGSSGGVNTQYF
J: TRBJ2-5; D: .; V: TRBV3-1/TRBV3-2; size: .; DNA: TGTGCCAGCAGCCAGTCGGGACCGCAAGCAGAGACCCAGTACTTC; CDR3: CASSQSGPQAETQYF
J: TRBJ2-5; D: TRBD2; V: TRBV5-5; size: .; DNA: TGTGCCAGCAGCTTGTGGGGGGGCCAAGAGACCCAGTACTTC; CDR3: CASSLWGGQETQYF
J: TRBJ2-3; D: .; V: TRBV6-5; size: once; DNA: TGTGCCAGCAGCGGGACTTACTCCGCAGATACGCAGTATTTT; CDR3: CASSGTYSADTQYF
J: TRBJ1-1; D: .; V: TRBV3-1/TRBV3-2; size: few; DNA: TGTGCCAGCAGCCAAGGTCTGGGTACTGAAGCTTTCTTT; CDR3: CASSQGLGTEAFF
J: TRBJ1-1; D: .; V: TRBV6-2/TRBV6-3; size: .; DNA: TGTGCCAGCAGTTACGGGCGAGTGGGACGGCCTATGAACACTGAAGCTTTCTTT; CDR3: CASSYGRVGRPMNTEAFF
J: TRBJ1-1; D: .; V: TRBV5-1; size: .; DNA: TGCGCCAGCAGCTTGGCCGGACGCTCTGAAGCTTTCTTT; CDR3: CASSLAGRSEAFF
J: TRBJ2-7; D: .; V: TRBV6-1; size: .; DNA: TGTGCCAGCAGTGAAGGCTTCGAGCTATTGGGGGCTTGGGGGCAGTACTTC; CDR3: CASSEGFELLGAWGQYF
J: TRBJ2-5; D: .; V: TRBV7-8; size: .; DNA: TGTGCCAGCAGCCCCGGGAGAGAGACCCAGTACTTC; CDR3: CASSPGRETQYF
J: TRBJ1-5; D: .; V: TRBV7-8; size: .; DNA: TGTGCCAGCAGCTTTCAAAATACGGGGTATCAGCCCCAGCATTTT; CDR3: CASSFQNTGYQPQHF
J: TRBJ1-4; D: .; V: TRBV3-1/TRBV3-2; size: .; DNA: TGTGCCAGCAGCTTCTCCTGGACGGAACAAAAACTGTTTTTT; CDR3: CASSFSWTEQKLFF
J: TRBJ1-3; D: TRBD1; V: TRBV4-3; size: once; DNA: TGCGCCAGCAGCCAAAGGGGGCCAGGAAACACCATATATTTT; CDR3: CASSQRGPGNTIYF
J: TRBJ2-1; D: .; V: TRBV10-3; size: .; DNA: TGTGCCATCACCCAGGGTTTAAATGAGCAGTTCTTC; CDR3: CAITQGLNEQFF
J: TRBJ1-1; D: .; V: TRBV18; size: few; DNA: TGTGCCAGCTCACCAACGGTAGGGGAGGCAGAAGCTTTCTTT; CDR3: CASSPTVGEAEAFF
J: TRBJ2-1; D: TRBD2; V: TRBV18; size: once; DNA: TGTGCCAGCTCACCACTAGGGACTAGCGACGGTGAGCAGTTCTTC; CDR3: CASSPLGTSDGEQFF
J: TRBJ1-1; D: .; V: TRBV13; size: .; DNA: TGTGCCAGCAGCTACGTAGCGGCTGAAGCTTTCTTT; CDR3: CASSYVAAEAFF
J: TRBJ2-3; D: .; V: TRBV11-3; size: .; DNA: TGTGCCAGCAGCCCCAGGGGATCTAGCACAGATACGCAGTATTTT; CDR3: CASSPRGSSTDTQYF
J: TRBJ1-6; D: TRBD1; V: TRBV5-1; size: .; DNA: TGCGCCAGCAGCTTGAGTACAGGGGAAGTCTCACCCCTCCACTTT; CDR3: CASSLSTGEVSPLHF
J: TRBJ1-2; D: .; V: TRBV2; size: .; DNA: TGTGCCAGCAGGGCGGGGTGGCAGACCTATGGCTACACCTTC; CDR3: CASRAGWQTYGYTF
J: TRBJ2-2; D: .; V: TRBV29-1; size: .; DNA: TGCAGCGTTTTATCGGGGGAGAACACCGGGGAGCTGTTTTTT; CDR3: CSVLSGENTGELFF
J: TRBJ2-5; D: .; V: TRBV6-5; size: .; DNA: TGTGCCAGCAGTCCCAGGGGTGGAGAGACCCAGTACTTC; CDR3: CASSPRGGETQYF
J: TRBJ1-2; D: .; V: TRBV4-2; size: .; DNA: TGTGCCAGCAGCCACGCCACTGGGGGAGATGGCTACACCTTC; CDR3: CASSHATGGDGYTF
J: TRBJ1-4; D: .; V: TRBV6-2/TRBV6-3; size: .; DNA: TGTGCCAGCAGTTATCAACAGCTTAATGAAAAACTGTTTTTT; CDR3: CASSYQQLNEKLFF
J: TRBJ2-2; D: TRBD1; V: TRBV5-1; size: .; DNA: TGCGCCAGCAGCTTGGACGGACAGGGGAACTCCGGGGAGCTGTTTTTT; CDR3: CASSLDGQGNSGELFF
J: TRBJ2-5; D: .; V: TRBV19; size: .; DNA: TGTGCCAGTAGTATCAGGATAAGAGAGACCCAGTACTTC; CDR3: CASSIRIRETQYF
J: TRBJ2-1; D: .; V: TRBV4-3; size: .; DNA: TGCGCCAGCAGCCAAGATCTTGTTAGTGTGCATATGAGGGTGGCCGACAATGAGCAGTTCTTC; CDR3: CASSQDLVSVHMRVADNEQFF
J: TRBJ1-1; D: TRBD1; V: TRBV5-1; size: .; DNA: TGCGCCAGCAGCCTGACAGGGCAACGAATCCCTGAAGCTTTCTTT; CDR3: CASSLTGQRIPEAFF
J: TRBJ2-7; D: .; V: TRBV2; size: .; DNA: TGTGCCAGCAGAGCAGGGAGCGTAACCTACGAGCAGTACTTC; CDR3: CASRAGSVTYEQYF
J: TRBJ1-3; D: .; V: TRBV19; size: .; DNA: TGTGCCACCAAGGGACAAAGAAACACCATATATTTT; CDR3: CATKGQRNTIYF
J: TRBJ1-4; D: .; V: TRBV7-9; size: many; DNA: TGTGCCAGCAACAAGGGGCCGAATGAAAAACTGTTTTTT; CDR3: CASNKGPNEKLFF